The 8 T cell receptor beta chains presented below share a single source sample, sequenced in a study of response to subunit inactivated influenza vaccine. MiXCR, applied by TCRdb to the RT-PCR reads, yields one record per CDR3 protein. The sample consists of more than 450,000 distinct CDR3 sequences, 12% of them appearing once. The specimen comprised PBMCs from blood, sampled on the day of vaccination. The receptors come from a man between 50 and 59 years old who received an inactivated influenza vaccine.

The J gene is TRBJ2-7, the V gene TRBV29-1, with a weak D call TRBD1 (6 bases). The CDR3 totals 14 residues. The germline V gene has CDR1 SQVTM and CDR2 ANQGSEA. V was trimmed by 2 bases and J by 3 bases, leaving 14 bases between them. CDR3 nucleotides: TGCAGCGTTGAAAACAGGGCCGGTGACTACGAGCAGTACTTC. Amino acids: CSVENRAGDYEQYF.

This clonotype was counted a few times. This chain joins TRBV3-1 and TRBJ2-5; D not resolved. Germline V CDR1 and CDR2: LGHDT, YNNKEL (reference sequence). Trimming cost V 3 bases and J 4 bases, with 12 bases left between them. The CDR3 has 14 residues. The CDR3 DNA reads TGTGCCAGCAGCCACCCCAACTACAGAGAGACCCAGTACTTC. Translating it yields CASSHPNYRETQYF.

The chain uses TRBV20-1 and TRBJ1-6; 7 positions match TRBD1. CDR1 DFQATT and CDR2 SNEGSKA come from the germline V gene (reference sequence). V lost 6 bases to trimming and J lost 7 bases; unmatched junction nucleotides: 12. The CDR3 spans 15 residues. The CDR3 DNA sequence: TGCAGTGCATATCGGGGGATAGGGGGCAATTCACCCCTCCACTTT. Translated, it gives CSAYRGIGGNSPLHF.

This clonotype was found a few times. The genes are TRBV6-1 and TRBJ2-7, with 9 bases that match TRBD2. The CDR3 is 14 amino acids. CDR1 is MNHNS, CDR2 SASEGT, per germline. The ends lost 6 bases at V and 3 bases at J; junction bases unmatched: 6. Written as DNA, the CDR3 is TGTGCCAGCAGACGGCTAGCGGGGATCTACGAGCAGTACTTC. Translation: CASRRLAGIYEQYF.

J is TRBJ2-5 and V is TRBV7-8; the match to TRBD1 covers 12 bases. The CDR3 extends over 17 amino acids. V lost 1 base and J lost 5; bases outside the gene matches: 8. Germline loops: CDR1 SGHVS, CDR2 FQNEAQ. The CDR3: CASSLGTGQGAGETQYF. The CDR3 nucleotides are TGTGCCAGCAGCTTAGGCACGGGACAGGGGGCCGGGGAGACCCAGTACTTC.

The table lists this clonotype with many counts. The chain recombines TRBV20-1 with TRBJ1-2; tentatively, D is TRBD1 (5 bases). This CDR3 region has 11 residues. The V gene lost 3 bases and the J gene lost 6 bases, with 8 bases spanning the gap. Germline-derived CDR1 and CDR2 are DFQATT and SNEGSKA (reference sequence). The CDR3 DNA sequence: TGCAGTGCTAGGGAGGGGAATGGCTACACCTTC. Protein sequence: CSAREGNGYTF.

This clonotype was seen a few times. The CDR3 is CASSKPGLGLNEQFF. As DNA, the CDR3 is TGTGCCAGCAGCAAGCCGGGACTAGGTCTCAATGAGCAGTTCTTC. This chain connects TRBV6-1 to TRBJ2-1; TRBD2 matches 8 bases. Trimming cost V 6 bases and J 6 bases; bases outside gene matches: 10. The germline CDR1 and CDR2 sequences are MNHNS and SASEGT. CDR3 length equals 15 residues.

This clonotype came up a few times. V is TRBV19 and J is TRBJ2-4, with TRBD1 matching over 9 bases. Per germline, CDR1 LNHDA and CDR2 SQIVND (reference sequence). CDR3 length equals 15 residues. V was pared by 6 bases and J by 7 bases, with 10 bases of the junction left unmatched. The CDR3 DNA reads as TGTGCCAGTAGCCTTAGAAGGGACAGGGAGAACATTCAGTACTTC. This codes for CASSLRRDRENIQYF.